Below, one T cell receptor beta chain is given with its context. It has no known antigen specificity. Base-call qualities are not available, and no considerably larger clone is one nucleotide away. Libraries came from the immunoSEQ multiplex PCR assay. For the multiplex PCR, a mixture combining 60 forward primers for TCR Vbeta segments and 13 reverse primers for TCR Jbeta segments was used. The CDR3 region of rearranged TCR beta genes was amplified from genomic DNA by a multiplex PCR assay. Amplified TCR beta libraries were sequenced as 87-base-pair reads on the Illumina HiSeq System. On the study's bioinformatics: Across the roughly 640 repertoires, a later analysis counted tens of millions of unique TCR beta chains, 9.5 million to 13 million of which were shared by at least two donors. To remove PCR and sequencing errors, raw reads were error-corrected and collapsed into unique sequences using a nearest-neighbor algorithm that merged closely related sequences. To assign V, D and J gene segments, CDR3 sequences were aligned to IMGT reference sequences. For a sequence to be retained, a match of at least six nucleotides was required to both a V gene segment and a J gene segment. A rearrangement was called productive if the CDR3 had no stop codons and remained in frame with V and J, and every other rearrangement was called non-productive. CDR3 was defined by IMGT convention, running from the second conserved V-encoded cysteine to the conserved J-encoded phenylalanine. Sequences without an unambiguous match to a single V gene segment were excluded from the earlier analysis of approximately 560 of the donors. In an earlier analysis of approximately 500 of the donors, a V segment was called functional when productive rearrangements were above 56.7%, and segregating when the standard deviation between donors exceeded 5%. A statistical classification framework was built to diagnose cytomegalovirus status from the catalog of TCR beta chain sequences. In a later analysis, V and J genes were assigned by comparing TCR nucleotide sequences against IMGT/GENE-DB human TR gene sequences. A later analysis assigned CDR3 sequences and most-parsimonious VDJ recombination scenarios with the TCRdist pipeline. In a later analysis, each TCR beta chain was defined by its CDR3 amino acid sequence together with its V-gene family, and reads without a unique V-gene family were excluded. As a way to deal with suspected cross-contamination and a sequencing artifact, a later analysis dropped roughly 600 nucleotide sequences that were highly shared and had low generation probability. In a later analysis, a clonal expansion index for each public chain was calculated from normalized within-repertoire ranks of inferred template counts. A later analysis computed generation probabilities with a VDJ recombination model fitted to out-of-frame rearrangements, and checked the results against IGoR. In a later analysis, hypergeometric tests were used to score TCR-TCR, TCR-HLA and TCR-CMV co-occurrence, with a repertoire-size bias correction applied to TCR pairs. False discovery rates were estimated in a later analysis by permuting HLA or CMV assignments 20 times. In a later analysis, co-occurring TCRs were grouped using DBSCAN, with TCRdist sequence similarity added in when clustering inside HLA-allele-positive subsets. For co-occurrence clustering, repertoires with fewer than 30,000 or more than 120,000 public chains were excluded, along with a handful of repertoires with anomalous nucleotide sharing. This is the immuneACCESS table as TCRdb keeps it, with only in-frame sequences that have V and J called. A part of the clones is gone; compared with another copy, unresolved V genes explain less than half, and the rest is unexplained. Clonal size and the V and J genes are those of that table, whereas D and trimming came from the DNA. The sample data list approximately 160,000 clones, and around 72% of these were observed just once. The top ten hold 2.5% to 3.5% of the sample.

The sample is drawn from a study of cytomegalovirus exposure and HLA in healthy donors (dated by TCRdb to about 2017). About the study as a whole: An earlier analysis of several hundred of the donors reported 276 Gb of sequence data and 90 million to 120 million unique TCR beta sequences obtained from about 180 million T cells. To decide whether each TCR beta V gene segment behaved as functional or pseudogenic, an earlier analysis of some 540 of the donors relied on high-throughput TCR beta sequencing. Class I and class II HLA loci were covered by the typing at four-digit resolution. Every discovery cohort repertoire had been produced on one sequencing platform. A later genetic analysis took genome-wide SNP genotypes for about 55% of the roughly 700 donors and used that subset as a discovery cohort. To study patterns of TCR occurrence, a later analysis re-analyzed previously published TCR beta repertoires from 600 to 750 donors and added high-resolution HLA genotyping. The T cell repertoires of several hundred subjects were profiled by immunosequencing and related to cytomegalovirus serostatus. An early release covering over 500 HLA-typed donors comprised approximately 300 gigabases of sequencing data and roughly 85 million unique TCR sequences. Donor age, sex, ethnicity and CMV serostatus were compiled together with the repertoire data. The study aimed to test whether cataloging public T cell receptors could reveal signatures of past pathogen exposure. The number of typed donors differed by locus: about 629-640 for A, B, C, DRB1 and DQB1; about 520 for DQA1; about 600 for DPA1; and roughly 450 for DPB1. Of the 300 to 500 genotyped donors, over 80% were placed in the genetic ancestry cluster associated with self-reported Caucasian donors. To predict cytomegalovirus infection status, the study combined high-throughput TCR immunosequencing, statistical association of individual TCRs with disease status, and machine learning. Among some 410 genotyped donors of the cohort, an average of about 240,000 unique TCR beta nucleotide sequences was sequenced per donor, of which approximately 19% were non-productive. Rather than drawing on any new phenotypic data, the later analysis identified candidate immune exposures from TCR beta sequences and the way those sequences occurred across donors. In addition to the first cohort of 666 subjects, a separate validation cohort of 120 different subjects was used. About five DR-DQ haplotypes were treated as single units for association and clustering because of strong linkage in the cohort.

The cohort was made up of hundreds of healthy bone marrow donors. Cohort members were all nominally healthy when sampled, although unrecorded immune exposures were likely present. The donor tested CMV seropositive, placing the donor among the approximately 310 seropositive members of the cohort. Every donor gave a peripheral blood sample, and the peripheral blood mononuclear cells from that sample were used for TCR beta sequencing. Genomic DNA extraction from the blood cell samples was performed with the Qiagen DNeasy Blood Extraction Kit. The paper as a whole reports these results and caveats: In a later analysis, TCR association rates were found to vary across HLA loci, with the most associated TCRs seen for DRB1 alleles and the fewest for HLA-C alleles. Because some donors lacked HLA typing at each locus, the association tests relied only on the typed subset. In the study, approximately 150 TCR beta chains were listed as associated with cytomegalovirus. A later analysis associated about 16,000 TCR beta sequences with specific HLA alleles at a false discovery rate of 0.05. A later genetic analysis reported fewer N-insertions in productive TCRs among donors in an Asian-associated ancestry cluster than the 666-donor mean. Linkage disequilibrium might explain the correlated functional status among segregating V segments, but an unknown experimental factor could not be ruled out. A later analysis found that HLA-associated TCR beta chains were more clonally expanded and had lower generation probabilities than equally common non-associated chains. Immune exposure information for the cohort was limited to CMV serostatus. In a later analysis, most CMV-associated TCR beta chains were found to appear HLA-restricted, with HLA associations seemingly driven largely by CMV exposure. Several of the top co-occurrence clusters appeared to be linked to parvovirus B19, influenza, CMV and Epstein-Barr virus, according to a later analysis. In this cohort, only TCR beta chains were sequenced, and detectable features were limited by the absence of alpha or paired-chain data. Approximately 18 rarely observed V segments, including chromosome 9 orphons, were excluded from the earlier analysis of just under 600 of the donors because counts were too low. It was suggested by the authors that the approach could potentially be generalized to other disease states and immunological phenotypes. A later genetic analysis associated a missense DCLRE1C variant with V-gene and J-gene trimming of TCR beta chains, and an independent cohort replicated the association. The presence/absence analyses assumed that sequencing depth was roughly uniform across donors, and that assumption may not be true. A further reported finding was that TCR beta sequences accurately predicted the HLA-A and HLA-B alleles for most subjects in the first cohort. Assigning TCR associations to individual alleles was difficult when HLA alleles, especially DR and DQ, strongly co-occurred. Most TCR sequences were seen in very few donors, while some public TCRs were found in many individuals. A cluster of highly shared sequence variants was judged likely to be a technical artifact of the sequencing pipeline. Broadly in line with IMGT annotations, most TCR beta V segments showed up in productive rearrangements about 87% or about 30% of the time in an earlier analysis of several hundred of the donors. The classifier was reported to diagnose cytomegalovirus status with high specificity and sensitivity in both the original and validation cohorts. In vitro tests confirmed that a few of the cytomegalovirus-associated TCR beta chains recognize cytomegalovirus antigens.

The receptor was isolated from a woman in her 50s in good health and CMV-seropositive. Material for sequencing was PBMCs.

DNA sequence: TGTGCCAGCAGCCCGGGGGGACTAGCGGAGGCCTACGAGCAGTACTTC. Its translation is CASSPGGLAEAYEQYF. Here the chain combines TRBV4-2 and TRBJ2-7; TRBD2 aligns with 11 central bases. CDR1 and CDR2 are read off the germline V gene as LGHNA and YNFKEQ. Including the terminal cysteine and phenylalanine, the CDR3 comprises 16 residues. The CDR3 DNA has 48 bases and is translated from base 1. V ends up 4 bases short and J 2 bases short, with an unmatched junction base count of 7.